These 6 T cell receptor beta chains share one sample of origin, sequenced in a study of cytomegalovirus exposure and HLA in healthy donors. The primer mix had 60 Vbeta and 13 Jbeta primers. Clones were read by immunoSEQ multiplex PCR, and TCRdb kept only the in-frame ones, dropping some. The data hold 150,000 to 200,000 clones, with roughly four fifths observed a single time. Sequencing input: PBMCs. These receptors were obtained from a woman between 45 and 65 years old in good health and CMV-seronegative.

The chain recombines TRBV2 with TRBJ1-1; maybe TRBD1 (5 bases). The CDR3 spans 16 residues. Per the germline V gene, CDR1 is SNHLY and CDR2 is FYNNEI. V lost 1 base and J 0 bases, leaving 12 bases between the germline ends. The CDR3 nucleotides are TGTGCCAGCAGTGAAGTTCTGGGGCCCATGAACACTGAAGCTTTCTTT. Its translation: CASSEVLGPMNTEAFF.

This chain links TRBV15 with TRBJ1-1, with 7 nucleotides matching TRBD1. Germline values: CDR1 LNHNV, CDR2 YYDKDF (reference sequence). The CDR3 runs to 12 residues. Trimming removed 1 base from V and 11 bases from J; junction bases left unmatched: 4. CDR3 sequence: CATSRVRGRAFF. The CDR3, as DNA: TGTGCCACCAGCAGAGTTAGGGGGCGGGCTTTCTTT. The variable domain in full, completed from reference TRBV15 and TRBJ1-1, reads DAMVIQNPRYQVTQFGKPVTLSCSQTLNHNVMYWYQQKSSQAPKLLFHYYDKDFNNEADTPDNFQSRRPNTSFCFLDIRSPGLGDTAMYLCATSRVRGRAFFGQGTRLTVV.

The rearrangement joins TRBV28 to TRBJ2-7; TRBD1 matches at 9 bases. Germline V gene sequence: CDR1 MDHEN, CDR2 SYDVKM. This CDR3 is 15 amino acids long. V was clipped by 4 bases and J by 3 bases; unmatched bases: 7. As DNA, the CDR3 is TGTGCCAGCAGTTCCCCCGGGACAGGGCTCTACGAGCAGTACTTC. Translation: CASSSPGTGLYEQYF. Based on the CDR3 plus reference TRBV28 and TRBJ2-7, the full variable domain is DVKVTQSSRYLVKRTGEKVFLECVQDMDHENMFWYRQDPGLGLRLIYFSYDVKMKEKGDIPEGYSVSREKKERFSLILESASTNQTSMYLCASSSPGTGLYEQYFGPGTRLTVT.

The rearrangement links TRBV6-5 to TRBJ2-7; possibly TRBD1 for D (6 bases). The CDR3 loop spans 14 amino acids. The germline V gene has CDR1 MNHEY and CDR2 SVGAGI. Trimming pared 4 bases from V and 7 bases from J, leaving 17 bases between. The CDR3 loop is CASSLRGSQWEQYF. CDR3 bases: TGTGCCAGCAGTTTGAGGGGGTCCCAATGGGAGCAGTACTTC.

The rearrangement joins TRBV28 to TRBJ2-1; 10 bases map to TRBD2. Trimming removed 6 bases from V and 0 bases from J; junction bases left unmatched: 14. The length of the CDR3 is 19 residues. Germline lookup yields CDR1 MDHEN and CDR2 SYDVKM. The CDR3 here is CASSNSGTSVTSSYNEQFF. The CDR3 DNA is TGTGCCAGCAGCAATTCCGGGACTAGCGTGACTAGCTCCTACAATGAGCAGTTCTTC.

This chain joins TRBV28 and TRBJ2-1, with TRBD1 identical over 9 bases. Germline V gene data show CDR1 as MDHEN and CDR2 as SYDVKM. Trimming at V came to 7 bases and at J to 3 bases, leaving 25 bases not matched to a gene. The CDR3 loop spans 21 amino acids. The CDR3: CASTHWGGDRERARRYNEQFF. The CDR3 DNA follows: TGTGCCAGCACTCATTGGGGGGGGGACAGGGAGCGGGCCCGTCGCTACAATGAGCAGTTCTTC. The full variable domain, rest sourced from reference TRBV28 and TRBJ2-1, is DVKVTQSSRYLVKRTGEKVFLECVQDMDHENMFWYRQDPGLGLRLIYFSYDVKMKEKGDIPEGYSVSREKKERFSLILESASTNQTSMYLCASTHWGGDRERARRYNEQFFGPGTRLTVL.